A selection of T cell receptor beta chains follows, all from one sample in a study of blood T cell repertoires in COVID-19. Data came from immunoSEQ multiplex PCR; TCRdb stores just in-frame clones and leaves some out. This table has approximately 260,000 clones, roughly 90% appearing once. Sequenced material: peripheral blood. The origin of the receptors is a man between 60 and 75 years old who had recovered from COVID-19. Both conserved end residues are trimmed from each CDR3.

TRBV6-6	ASSLSGQGPQH
TRBV5-1	ASSLYVGGNEQF
TRBV5-1	ASSLSAGASGELF
TRBV3-1/TRBV3-2	ASSLSGGAVEQF
TRBV7-9	ASSLPGQPQH
TRBV9	ASSVGEWQPQH
TRBV7-6	ASSLIRGSVTEAF
TRBV19	ASKGTGITGELF
TRBV18	ASSLGLDYEQY
TRBV25-1	ASSESRGQANTIY
TRBV18	ASSPQGGLADTQY
TRBV30	AWSVLPNQPQH
TRBV9	ASSVEGVREAF
TRBV2	ASRPGVLSSEAF
TRBV24-1	ATSDGGHTEAF